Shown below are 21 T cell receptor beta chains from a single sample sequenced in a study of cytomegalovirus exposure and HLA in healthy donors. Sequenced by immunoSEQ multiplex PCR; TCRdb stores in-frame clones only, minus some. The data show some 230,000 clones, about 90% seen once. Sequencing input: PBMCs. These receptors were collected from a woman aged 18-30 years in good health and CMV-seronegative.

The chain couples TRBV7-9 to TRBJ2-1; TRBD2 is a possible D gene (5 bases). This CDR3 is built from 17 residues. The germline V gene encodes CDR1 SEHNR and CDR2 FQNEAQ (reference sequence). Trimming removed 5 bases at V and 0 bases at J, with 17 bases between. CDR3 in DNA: TGTGCCAGCAGCCCGGAGGTGGTTTTCTCCTCCTACAATGAGCAGTTCTTC. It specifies CASSPEVVFSSYNEQFF.

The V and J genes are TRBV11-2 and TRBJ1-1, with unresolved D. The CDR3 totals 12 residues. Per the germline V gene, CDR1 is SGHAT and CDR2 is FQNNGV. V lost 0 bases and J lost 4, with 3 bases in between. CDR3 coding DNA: TGTGCCAGCAGCTTAGATCGCACTGAAGCTTTCTTT. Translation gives CASSLDRTEAFF.

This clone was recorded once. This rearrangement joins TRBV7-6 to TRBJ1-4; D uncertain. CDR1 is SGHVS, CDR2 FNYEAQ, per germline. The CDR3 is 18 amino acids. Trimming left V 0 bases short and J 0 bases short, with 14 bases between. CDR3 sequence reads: CASSLAQLSSSTNEKLFF. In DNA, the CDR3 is TGTGCCAGCAGCTTAGCGCAGTTATCGTCATCAACTAATGAAAAACTGTTTTTT.

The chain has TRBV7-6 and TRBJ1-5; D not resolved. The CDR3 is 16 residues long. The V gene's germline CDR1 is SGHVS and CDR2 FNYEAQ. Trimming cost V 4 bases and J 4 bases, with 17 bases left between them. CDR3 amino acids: CASSSGMGFRNQPQHF. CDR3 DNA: TGTGCCAGCAGCTCGGGAATGGGGTTCCGTAATCAGCCCCAGCATTTT.

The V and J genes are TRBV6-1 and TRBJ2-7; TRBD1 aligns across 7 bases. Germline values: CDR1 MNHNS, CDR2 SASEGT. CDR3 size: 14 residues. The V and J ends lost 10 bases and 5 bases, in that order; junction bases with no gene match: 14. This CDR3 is CAINEGPGGDEQYF. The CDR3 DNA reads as TGTGCCATCAATGAGGGTCCAGGGGGAGACGAGCAGTACTTC.

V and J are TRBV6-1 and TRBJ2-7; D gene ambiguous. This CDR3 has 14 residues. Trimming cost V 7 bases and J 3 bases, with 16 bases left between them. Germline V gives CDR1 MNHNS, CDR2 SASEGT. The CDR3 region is CASTVAQTIYEQYF. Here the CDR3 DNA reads TGTGCCAGCACCGTAGCCCAAACCATCTACGAGCAGTACTTC.

The CDR3 region is CASSEWERFGKNIQYF. The CDR3 coding sequence is TGTGCCAGCAGTGAATGGGAGAGGTTCGGCAAAAACATTCAGTACTTC. This chain connects TRBV6-1 to TRBJ2-4, with a possible D match to TRBD2 (5 bases). The V end was cut by 2 bases, the J end by 3 bases, with 14 bases between. Germline CDR1 is MNHNS and CDR2 is SASEGT. This CDR3 has 16 residues.

The CDR3 nucleotides are TGTGCCAGCTCACCAAGTAGCTCCACTACCTACGAGCAGTACTTC. Its protein is CASSPSSSTTYEQYF. This sequence joins TRBV18 and TRBJ2-7; D remains ambiguous. The CDR3 covers 15 residues. V dropped 2 bases and J dropped 2 bases, with 13 bases sitting between them. Germline V gene lookup returns CDR1 KGHSH and CDR2 LQKENI. Full variable domain (missing parts from reference TRBV18 and TRBJ2-7): NAGVMQNPRHLVRRRGQEARLRCSPMKGHSHVYWYRQLPEEGLKFMVYLQKENIIDESGMPKERFSAEFPKEGPSILRIQQVVRGDSAAYFCASSPSSSTTYEQYFGPGTRLTVT.

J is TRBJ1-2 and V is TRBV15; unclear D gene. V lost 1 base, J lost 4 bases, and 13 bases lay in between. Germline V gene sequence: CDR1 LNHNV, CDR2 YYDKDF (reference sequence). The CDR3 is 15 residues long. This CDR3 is CATSRGGEVGYGYTF. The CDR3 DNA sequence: TGTGCCACCAGCAGAGGGGGAGAAGTAGGCTATGGCTACACCTTC.

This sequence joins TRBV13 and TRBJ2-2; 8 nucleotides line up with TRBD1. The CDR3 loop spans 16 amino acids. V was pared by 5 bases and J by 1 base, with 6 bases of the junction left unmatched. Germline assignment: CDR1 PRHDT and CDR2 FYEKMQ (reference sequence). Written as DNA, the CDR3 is TGTGCCAGCAGCCGGGGCGGGACAGGGAACACCGGGGAGCTGTTTTTT. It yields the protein CASSRGGTGNTGELFF.

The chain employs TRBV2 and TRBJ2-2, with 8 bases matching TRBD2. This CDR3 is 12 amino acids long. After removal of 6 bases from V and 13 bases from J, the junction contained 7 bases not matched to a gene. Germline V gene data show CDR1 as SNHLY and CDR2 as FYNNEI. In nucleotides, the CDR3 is TGTGCCAGCAGAGGACTAGCAATTGGGCTGTTTTTT. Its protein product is CASRGLAIGLFF.

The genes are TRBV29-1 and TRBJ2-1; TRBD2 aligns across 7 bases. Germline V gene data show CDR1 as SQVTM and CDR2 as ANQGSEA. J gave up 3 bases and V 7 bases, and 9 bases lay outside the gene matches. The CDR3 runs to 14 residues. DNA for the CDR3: TGCAGCGCCGCGACTAGCTGGGGCTACAATGAGCAGTTCTTC. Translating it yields CSAATSWGYNEQFF.

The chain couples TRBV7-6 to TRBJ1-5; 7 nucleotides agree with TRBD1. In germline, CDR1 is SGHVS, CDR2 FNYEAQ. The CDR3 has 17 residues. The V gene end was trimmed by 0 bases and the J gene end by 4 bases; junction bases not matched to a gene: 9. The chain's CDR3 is CASSLALGTATNQPQHF. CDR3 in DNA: TGTGCCAGCAGCTTAGCGCTGGGGACAGCTACGAATCAGCCCCAGCATTTT. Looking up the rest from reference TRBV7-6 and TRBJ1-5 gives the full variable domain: GAGVSQSPRYKVTKRGQDVALRCDPISGHVSLYWYRQALGQGPEFLTYFNYEAQQDKSGLPNDRFSAERPEGSISTLTIQRTEQRDSAMYRCASSLALGTATNQPQHFGDGTRLSIL.

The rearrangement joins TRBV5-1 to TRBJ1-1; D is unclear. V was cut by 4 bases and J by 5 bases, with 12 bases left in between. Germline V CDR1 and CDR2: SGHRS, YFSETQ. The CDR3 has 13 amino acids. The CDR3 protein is CASSIEGGTEAFF. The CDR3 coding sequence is TGCGCCAGCAGCATAGAGGGTGGAACTGAAGCTTTCTTT.

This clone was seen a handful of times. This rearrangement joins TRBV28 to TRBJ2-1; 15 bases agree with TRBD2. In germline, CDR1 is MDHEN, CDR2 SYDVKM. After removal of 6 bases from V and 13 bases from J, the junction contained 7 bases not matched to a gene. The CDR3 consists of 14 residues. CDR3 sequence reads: CASSEGTSGRRQFF. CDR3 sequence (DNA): TGTGCCAGCAGCGAGGGGACTAGCGGGAGGCGTCAGTTCTTC.

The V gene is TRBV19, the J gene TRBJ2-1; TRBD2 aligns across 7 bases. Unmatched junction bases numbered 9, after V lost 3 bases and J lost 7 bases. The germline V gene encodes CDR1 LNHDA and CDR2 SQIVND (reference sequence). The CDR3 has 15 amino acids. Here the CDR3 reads CASSIRAGVWNEQFF. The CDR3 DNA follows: TGTGCCAGTAGTATCCGCGCGGGAGTTTGGAATGAGCAGTTCTTC.

The DNA for the CDR3 is TGTGCCAGCATCCTCACCCGAGGGACAGTTGGCACTGAAGCTTTCTTT. This codes for CASILTRGTVGTEAFF. The rearrangement links TRBV28 to TRBJ1-1; 7 positions agree with TRBD1. After removal of 7 bases from V and 4 bases from J, the junction contained 15 bases not matched to a gene. CDR1 is MDHEN and CDR2 is SYDVKM in the germline V gene. The CDR3 sequence is 16 residues long. Combining the CDR3 with reference TRBV28 and TRBJ1-1 gives the whole variable domain DVKVTQSSRYLVKRTGEKVFLECVQDMDHENMFWYRQDPGLGLRLIYFSYDVKMKEKGDIPEGYSVSREKKERFSLILESASTNQTSMYLCASILTRGTVGTEAFFGQGTRLTVV.

CDR3 residues: CASSENPTGGYEQYF. The CDR3 DNA follows: TGTGCCAGCAGTGAAAACCCGACAGGGGGTTACGAGCAGTACTTC. The chain combines TRBV6-1 with TRBJ2-7, with 9 bases identical to TRBD1. With V trimmed by 2 bases and J by 4 bases, 6 bases remained unmatched. Germline assignment: CDR1 MNHNS and CDR2 SASEGT. CDR3 length: 15 amino acids.

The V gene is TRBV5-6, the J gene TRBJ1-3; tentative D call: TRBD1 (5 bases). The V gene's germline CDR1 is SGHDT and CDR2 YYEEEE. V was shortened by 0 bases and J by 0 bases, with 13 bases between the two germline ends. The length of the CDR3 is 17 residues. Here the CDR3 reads CASSLGVNGASGNTIYF. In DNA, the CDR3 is TGTGCCAGCAGCTTGGGTGTGAATGGGGCCTCTGGAAACACCATATATTTT.

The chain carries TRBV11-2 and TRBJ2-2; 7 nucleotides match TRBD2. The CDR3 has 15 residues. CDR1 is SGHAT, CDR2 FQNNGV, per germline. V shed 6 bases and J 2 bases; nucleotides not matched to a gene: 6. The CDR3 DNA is TGTGCCAGCAGATACGGACTAGTAAACACCGGGGAGCTGTTTTTT. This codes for CASRYGLVNTGELFF.

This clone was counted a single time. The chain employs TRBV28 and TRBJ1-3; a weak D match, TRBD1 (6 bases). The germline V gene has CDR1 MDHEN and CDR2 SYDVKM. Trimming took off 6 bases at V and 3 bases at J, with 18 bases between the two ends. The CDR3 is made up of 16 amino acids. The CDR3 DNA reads TGTGCCAGCAGCTCTTTCGGGGGGGCAGATGGAAACACCATATATTTT. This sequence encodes CASSSFGGADGNTIYF.